This entry concerns a single T cell receptor (beta chain). In the original processing: Amplification from reference gene primers served as the basis for estimated nucleated cell counts. TCRdb's table, derived via immunoSEQ multiplex PCR, lists solely in-frame clones and lacks some. D and trimming come from the DNA, and the V and J calls and clone size come from that table. The sample holds nearly 60,000 clones, almost 90% seen once. These data are taken from a study of blood T cell repertoires in COVID-19. Looking at the study overall: Some COVID-19 samples were acute and others convalescent; all came from the United States, Italy and Spain. T cells, B-cell-depleted T cells, or PBMCs supplied cDNA or gDNA.

Germline V gene sequence: CDR1 MNHEY, CDR2 SVGAGI. The V and J ends lost 6 bases and 7 bases, in that order; junction bases with no gene match: 6. The CDR3 loop spans 13 amino acids. The receptor was derived from a man aged 55 to 70 with active COVID-19. Sequencing input: peripheral blood. This chain joins TRBV6-5 and TRBJ1-2, with 9 nucleotides matching TRBD1. Here the CDR3 DNA reads TGTGCCAGCAGAGCCGGGACAGGGCGTGGCTACACCTTC. Translated, it gives CASRAGTGRGYTF.